Reported below is one TCR beta chain. CDR1 is SQVTM, CDR2 ANQGSEA, per germline. This CDR3 contains 15 residues. J gave up 6 bases and V 3 bases, and 9 bases lay outside the gene matches. The record originates from a study of cytomegalovirus exposure and HLA in healthy donors. Vbeta (60) and Jbeta (13) primers were used in the PCR. Produced via immunoSEQ multiplex PCR; TCRdb's table is partial and in-frame only. The data contain roughly 110,000 clones, roughly 70% of them seen just once; the ten biggest clones take up about 0.92%. The V gene is TRBV29-1, the J gene TRBJ2-2, with 8 bases matching TRBD2. The sample consisted of PBMCs. The receptor comes from a woman between 25 and 40 years old in good health and CMV-seronegative. This CDR3 is CSVDNRAGAPGELFF. For the CDR3, the DNA is TGCAGCGTTGACAATAGAGCGGGAGCCCCCGGGGAGCTGTTTTTT.